Listed here are 19 T cell receptor beta chains from one sample, sequenced in a study of cytomegalovirus exposure and HLA in healthy donors. Vbeta (60) and Jbeta (13) primers were used in the PCR. Libraries were prepared by immunoSEQ multiplex PCR; TCRdb keeps only in-frame clonotypes and omits some of them. Its table lists some 120,000 clones. Specimen: PBMCs. These receptors came from a man aged 18 to 29 in good health and CMV-seronegative.

The J gene is TRBJ1-3, the V gene TRBV18; D gene ambiguous. The CDR3 sequence is 14 residues long. Germline V gene sequence: CDR1 KGHSH, CDR2 LQKENI. V lost 7 bases and J 0 bases, leaving 10 bases between the germline ends. This CDR3 is CASYSGSSGNTIYF. CDR3 sequence (DNA): TGTGCCAGCTATAGCGGGAGCTCTGGAAACACCATATATTTT.

The chain employs TRBV30 and TRBJ2-1; 8 bases are shared with TRBD2. Trimming at V came to 2 bases and at J to 5 bases, leaving 8 bases not matched to a gene. The CDR3 has 15 amino acids. Looked up from germline, CDR1 is GTSNPN and CDR2 is SVGIG (reference sequence). As DNA, the CDR3 is TGTGCCTGGAGTCACGCCGGGACTAGGAACAATGAGCAGTTCTTC. Translating it yields CAWSHAGTRNNEQFF.

This chain links TRBV19 with TRBJ1-2; D is possibly TRBD1 (6 bases). Germline V gene data show CDR1 as LNHDA and CDR2 as SQIVND (reference sequence). V gave up 9 bases and J gave up 0 bases, with 23 bases separating them. The CDR3 runs 17 residues. The CDR3: CASSPYGDNLPNYGYTF. The CDR3 DNA follows: TGTGCCAGCTCCCCCTACGGGGACAATCTACCTAACTATGGCTACACCTTC.

This rearrangement joins TRBV5-1 to TRBJ2-3; D possibly corresponds to TRBD2 (5 bases). Trimming removed 1 base at V and 6 bases at J, with 12 bases between. CDR3 length: 14 amino acids. Germline V lookup: CDR1 SGHRS, CDR2 YFSETQ. In DNA, the CDR3 is TGCGCCAGCAGCTTGAGTCTAGCTGGTGATACGCAGTATTTT. It specifies CASSLSLAGDTQYF. Together with reference TRBV5-1 and TRBJ2-3, the CDR3 gives the full variable domain: KAGVTQTPRYLIKTRGQQVTLSCSPISGHRSVSWYQQTPGQGLQFLFEYFSETQRNKGNFPGRFSGRQFSNSRSEMNVSTLELGDSALYLCASSLSLAGDTQYFGPGTRLTVL.

This chain uses TRBV11-3 with TRBJ2-7; D call uncertain. This CDR3 has 14 amino acids. Trimming removed 1 base from V and 0 bases from J, with 7 bases in between. Per the germline V gene, CDR1 is SGHNT and CDR2 is YENEEA. The CDR3 DNA is TGTGCCAGCAGCTTAGGTGCAGACTCCTACGAGCAGTACTTC. It is translated as CASSLGADSYEQYF.

The chain uses TRBV19 and TRBJ1-1, with D unresolved. This CDR3 has 11 residues. V was trimmed by 8 bases and J by 8 bases, leaving 12 bases between them. Germline assignment: CDR1 LNHDA and CDR2 SQIVND (reference sequence). The CDR3 is CASFGQSEAFF. The DNA of the CDR3 is TGTGCCAGTTTTGGGCAGAGCGAAGCTTTCTTT.

The chain couples TRBV7-9 to TRBJ1-2, with TRBD1 matching 12 bases. The CDR3 runs 16 residues. The V and J ends lost 4 bases and 8 bases, in that order; junction bases with no gene match: 11. Germline V gives CDR1 SEHNR, CDR2 FQNEAQ (reference sequence). The CDR3 region has the DNA TGTGCCAGCAGCTCGATGGGGGTCGGGACAGGGGGCGGCTACACCTTC. It yields the protein CASSSMGVGTGGGYTF.

The gene calls are TRBV6-1 and TRBJ2-7, with D possibly matching TRBD2 (6 bases). Trimming took 7 bases from V and 3 from J, leaving 16 bases between them. The CDR3 runs 14 residues. Germline lookup yields CDR1 MNHNS and CDR2 SASEGT. The CDR3 loop reads CASTEGGGGYEQYF. The CDR3 DNA follows: TGTGCCAGCACTGAGGGAGGCGGCGGCTACGAGCAGTACTTC.

The chain has TRBV19 and TRBJ2-3, with TRBD2 matching 7 bases. Trimming removed 0 bases from V and 3 bases from J; junction bases left unmatched: 12. Germline CDR1 and CDR2: LNHDA and SQIVND (reference sequence). The CDR3 runs to 18 residues. DNA of the CDR3: TGTGCCAGTAGTATAGATACCCGAGCAGGGAGGGTGACAGATACGCAGTATTTT. Translated: CASSIDTRAGRVTDTQYF.

The CDR3 protein is CSDVGTPSNEQFF. In DNA form, the CDR3 reads TGCAGCGACGTCGGGACTCCGTCCAATGAGCAGTTCTTC. J is TRBJ2-1 and V is TRBV29-1; the D gene is possibly TRBD2 (6 bases). Germline V gene sequence: CDR1 SQVTM, CDR2 ANQGSEA. Trimming shortened V by 7 bases and J by 6 bases, and 16 bases separated the two germline ends. The CDR3 is 13 amino acids.

V gene TRBV2 combines with J gene TRBJ2-5; weak D call: TRBD1 (6 bases). The CDR3 totals 14 residues. Looked up from germline, CDR1 is SNHLY and CDR2 is FYNNEI. Trimming pared 2 bases from V and 5 bases from J, leaving 12 bases between. The CDR3 coding sequence is TGTGCCAGCAGTGAATACAGGGCCGTGGAGACCCAGTACTTC. It specifies CASSEYRAVETQYF.

This chain links TRBV5-1 with TRBJ2-5; a possible D gene is TRBD2 (6 bases). The closer fit of TRBJ2-7 to the DNA end suggests the J call may be wrong. The CDR3 totals 14 residues. The germline V gene encodes CDR1 SGHRS and CDR2 YFSETQ. In DNA form, the CDR3 reads TGCGCCAGCAGCTTGGCCGGGGGATCCTACGAGCAGTACTTC. Protein: CASSLAGGSYEQYF.

The chain links TRBV6-1 to TRBJ2-7; no reliable D call. Germline values: CDR1 MNHNS, CDR2 SASEGT. This CDR3 is built from 14 residues. The V gene lost 2 bases and the J gene lost 2 bases, with 10 bases spanning the gap. As DNA, the CDR3 is TGTGCCAGCAGTGAAAAGAGACTGACCTACGAGCAGTACTTC. This sequence encodes CASSEKRLTYEQYF.

The rearrangement uses TRBV19 and TRBJ1-6; no firm D call. The V gene lost 9 bases and the J gene lost 0 bases, with 15 bases spanning the gap. CDR3 length: 16 amino acids. CDR1 is LNHDA, CDR2 SQIVND, per germline (reference sequence). The CDR3 region has the DNA TGTGCCAGCGGAGGCACGCTAACCTCCTATAATTCACCCCTCCACTTT. It encodes CASGGTLTSYNSPLHF.

J is TRBJ2-1 and V is TRBV29-1; TRBD2 agrees at 7 bases. Germline CDR1 and CDR2: SQVTM and ANQGSEA. The CDR3 extends over 19 amino acids. Germline trimming cut 3 bases from V and 4 bases from J; bases unmatched to any gene: 21. CDR3 sequence: CSVDKLALAVVKGYNEQFF. CDR3 nucleotide sequence: TGCAGCGTTGATAAGTTGGCGCTAGCGGTCGTAAAGGGTTACAATGAGCAGTTCTTC.

The chain uses TRBV11-2 and TRBJ2-1; 11 positions agree with TRBD2. This CDR3 comprises 16 residues. After removal of 6 bases from V and 8 bases from J, the junction contained 12 bases not matched to a gene. The germline V gene encodes CDR1 SGHAT and CDR2 FQNNGV. CDR3 region: CASSQLTSGSNDEQFF. DNA of the CDR3: TGTGCCAGCAGTCAATTAACTAGCGGGAGTAACGATGAGCAGTTCTTC.

J is TRBJ1-5 and V is TRBV4-1, with unresolved D. CDR1 and CDR2 (germline): MGHRA, YSYEKL. CDR3 size: 13 residues. With 1 base removed from V and 4 bases from J, the gap between germline ends came to 5 bases. For the CDR3, the DNA is TGCGCCAGCAGCCAAGTCCGGAATCAGCCCCAGCATTTT. It yields the protein CASSQVRNQPQHF.

This sequence joins TRBV4-2 and TRBJ2-7, with 9 bases lining up with TRBD1. Germline lookup yields CDR1 LGHNA and CDR2 YNFKEQ. The CDR3 covers 15 residues. Trimming removed 1 base from V and 9 bases from J; junction bases left unmatched: 10. The CDR3 sequence is CASSQGGDRVKGQYF. CDR3 sequence (DNA): TGTGCCAGCAGCCAAGGAGGGGACAGGGTTAAGGGGCAGTACTTC.

The chain is built from TRBV6-1 and TRBJ1-1; 12 positions match TRBD1. Per germline, CDR1 MNHNS and CDR2 SASEGT. The CDR3 is 17 residues long. V lost 2 bases to trimming and J lost 8 bases; unmatched junction nucleotides: 12. The CDR3 loop is CASSEWGTGGPRKEAFF. As DNA, the CDR3 is TGTGCCAGCAGTGAATGGGGGACAGGGGGCCCGAGGAAGGAAGCTTTCTTT.